This T cell receptor (beta chain) appears in the sequencing data of a study of blood T cell repertoires in COVID-19. At the level of the study: Acute-phase and convalescent COVID-19 samples originated in the United States, Italy and Spain. Sources were T cells, B-cell-depleted T cells, or PBMCs; the material itself was cDNA or gDNA.

This clone qualifies as medium-sized. In the original analysis: Amplifying reference gene primers gave estimates of nucleated cell counts. Clones were read by immunoSEQ multiplex PCR, and TCRdb kept only the in-frame ones, dropping some. The V and J calls and clone size come from that table; D and trimming were worked out from the DNA. The top ten clones hold more than 20% of a sample with about 68,000 clones, almost 85% of them seen once. The CDR3 has 15 residues. The V gene's germline CDR1 is ENHRY and CDR2 SYGVKD. Trimming cost V 3 bases and J 7 bases, with 16 bases left between them. The clonotype was recovered from a man aged 50 or older with acute or convalescent COVID-19. The chain couples TRBV10-3 to TRBJ2-4, with D perhaps TRBD1 (6 bases). The sequenced sample consisted of peripheral blood. The chain's CDR3 is CAISDPGERLNIQYF. CDR3 DNA: TGTGCCATCAGTGATCCAGGGGAGCGGTTGAACATTCAGTACTTC.